This entry lists 28 T cell receptor beta chains sequenced from one sample in a study of T cells in Graves' hyperthyroidism and ophthalmopathy. Researchers took RNA transcripts and amplified the TCR beta CDR3 regions from them. RT-PCR in the first round (using the HTBI primer set) targeted the TCR CDR3. TCRdb fed the multiplex PCR reads into MiXCR, producing one record per CDR3 protein. The sample carries under 250,000 distinct CDR3 sequences, approximately 25% recorded once. The material sequenced was blood. These receptors came from a woman in her 40s with Graves' ophthalmopathy.

Many counts were recorded for this clonotype. This chain uses TRBV5-1 with TRBJ2-5, with D perhaps assigned TRBD1 or TRBD2 (7 bases each). Looked up from germline, CDR1 is SGHRS and CDR2 is YFSETQ. The CDR3 sequence is 16 residues long. V was shortened by 3 bases and J by 1 base, with 16 bases between the two germline ends. The CDR3 region is CASSWVTGEGQETQYF. The CDR3 DNA sequence: TGCGCCAGCAGCTGGGTTACAGGGGAGGGCCAAGAGACCCAGTACTTC.

This clonotype was detected only a few times. The genes are TRBV2 and TRBJ2-2; D could derive from TRBD1 or TRBD2 (6 bases each). The germline V and J ends were trimmed by 2 bases and 4 bases, with 14 bases remaining between them. This CDR3 comprises 16 residues. Per germline, CDR1 SNHLY and CDR2 FYNNEI. This chain's CDR3 is CASSESPGARTGELFF. The CDR3 DNA reads TGTGCCAGCAGTGAATCCCCGGGGGCGCGCACCGGGGAGCTGTTTTTT.

This clonotype was found a few times. The CDR3 sequence is CASGWTGSSYEQYF. The CDR3 region has the DNA TGTGCCAGCGGGTGGACAGGGTCGTCCTACGAGCAGTACTTC. The chain employs TRBV6-2 or TRBV6-3 and TRBJ2-7, with 8 nucleotides matching TRBD1. There are 14 residues in the CDR3. The germline gives CDR1 MNHEY, CDR2 SVGEGT. V lost 8 bases to trimming and J lost 1 base; unmatched junction nucleotides: 7.

This chain connects TRBV28 to TRBJ2-7; possible D gene TRBD2, 6 bases. V lost 8 bases to trimming and J lost 1 base, with 12 bases between them. The CDR3 sequence is 13 residues long. Germline-derived CDR1 and CDR2 are MDHEN and SYDVKM. The CDR3 region is CASGDSTSYEQYF. CDR3 DNA: TGTGCCAGCGGGGACTCCACTTCCTACGAGCAGTACTTC.

About this clonotype itself: One junction end does not reproduce the germline sequence, and a read error may be involved. This chain links TRBV6-2 or TRBV6-3 with TRBJ1-2; D is perhaps TRBD1 (5 bases). The CDR3 is 15 residues long. The germline gives CDR1 MNHEY, CDR2 SVGEGT. CDR3 nucleotides: TGTGCCAGCAGTTCGGGGGACGCGTTTAACTATGGCTACAACTTC. This encodes CASSSGDAFNYGYNF.

This clonotype was seen repeatedly, ten times or more. The genes are TRBV28 and TRBJ1-1; 8 nucleotides line up with TRBD1. V was clipped by 3 bases and J by 0 bases; unmatched bases: 6. CDR3 length equals 16 residues. Germline CDR1 and CDR2: MDHEN and SYDVKM. The CDR3 nucleotides are TGTGCCAGCAGTTTTTCGGGACAGGCCATGAACACTGAAGCTTTCTTT. This sequence encodes CASSFSGQAMNTEAFF.

The chain couples TRBV30 to TRBJ1-1, with D perhaps matching TRBD1 (6 bases). CDR3 length: 13 amino acids. The V and J ends lost 4 bases and 1 base respectively, with 10 bases between them. Germline values: CDR1 GTSNPN, CDR2 SVGIG (reference sequence). The CDR3 DNA reads TGTGCCTGGAAGGGACAAACGAACACTGAAGCTTTCTTT. This translates into CAWKGQTNTEAFF.

The chain joins TRBV2 to TRBJ2-5; D may be TRBD2 (6 bases). V was pared by 7 bases and J by 1 base, with 13 bases between. Germline V gives CDR1 SNHLY, CDR2 FYNNEI. The CDR3 is made up of 14 amino acids. CDR3 region: CASTPSSAQETQYF. The CDR3 DNA sequence: TGTGCCAGCACACCCTCTAGCGCCCAAGAGACCCAGTACTTC.

This clonotype was detected ten times or more. This sequence joins TRBV28 and TRBJ2-5, with 10 bases lining up with TRBD2. The CDR3 is 14 amino acids. Germline loops: CDR1 MDHEN, CDR2 SYDVKM. V shed 10 bases, J shed 2 bases, and the junction held 7 bases outside the gene matches. The CDR3, as DNA: TGTGCCACTCTTGGGACTAGCGTACAAGAGACCCAGTACTTC. As protein: CATLGTSVQETQYF.

Ten or more counts support this clonotype. The rearrangement uses TRBV6-5 and TRBJ2-2; either TRBD1 or TRBD2 may supply D (6 bases each). Trimming took 7 bases from V and 2 from J, leaving 17 bases between them. The CDR3 runs to 16 residues. Germline CDR1 MNHEY, CDR2 SVGAGI. In DNA form, the CDR3 reads TGTGCCAGCAAAATGACCGGGGGCCTCAACACCGGGGAGCTGTTTTTT. It encodes CASKMTGGLNTGELFF.

This clonotype has a handful of counts. The V call is TRBV27, the J call TRBJ2-1; TRBD1 matches 9 bases. This CDR3 contains 18 residues. Per the germline V gene, CDR1 is MNHEY and CDR2 is SMNVEV (reference sequence). V trimming: 5 bases; J trimming: 1 base; junction bases outside the gene matches: 12. In nucleotides, the CDR3 is TGTGCCAGCAGTCCGAAGCCCGGACAGGGGATTTCCTACAATGAGCAGTTCTTC. Protein sequence: CASSPKPGQGISYNEQFF.

In this sample, this clonotype turned up many times. This chain links TRBV6-5 with TRBJ2-4; D uncertain. Germline CDR1 MNHEY, CDR2 SVGAGI. The V and J ends lost 7 bases and 0 bases respectively, with 7 bases between them. This CDR3 has 13 residues. DNA of the CDR3: TGTGCCAGCACCGACTCAGCCAAAAACATTCAGTACTTC. Translation gives CASTDSAKNIQYF.

This clonotype was recorded at least ten times. The J gene is TRBJ2-7, the V gene TRBV20-1, with D possibly TRBD1 on 6 matching bases. Between the trimmed V and J ends, which lost 4 bases and 0 bases, there was a span of 22 bases. Germline V lookup: CDR1 DFQATT, CDR2 SNEGSKA (reference sequence). The CDR3 contains 17 residues. CDR3 DNA: TGCAGTGCTAACACAGGGAACCCTAAATTCAGCTCCTACGAGCAGTACTTC. Amino acids: CSANTGNPKFSSYEQYF.

The chain couples TRBV28 to TRBJ2-5; TRBD1 might be the D (5 bases). The CDR3 runs to 15 residues. Germline CDR1 is MDHEN and CDR2 is SYDVKM. V dropped 6 bases and J dropped 5 bases, with 19 bases sitting between them. The DNA for the CDR3 is TGTGCCAGCAGCTCCTCAGGGTCTCGGGCGGAGACCCAGTACTTC. Amino acids: CASSSSGSRAETQYF. The full variable domain, its missing parts supplied by reference TRBV28 and TRBJ2-5, is DVKVTQSSRYLVKRTGEKVFLECVQDMDHENMFWYRQDPGLGLRLIYFSYDVKMKEKGDIPEGYSVSREKKERFSLILESASTNQTSMYLCASSSSGSRAETQYFGPGTRLLVL.

This clonotype appeared many times. The CDR3 bases are TGCAGTGCTATCCCGACAGTTAACTCCTACGAGCAGTACTTC. It codes for CSAIPTVNSYEQYF. The chain has TRBV20-1 and TRBJ2-7, with D maybe TRBD1 (5 bases). Trimming pared 4 bases from V and 0 bases from J, leaving 13 bases between. The CDR3 extends over 14 amino acids. Germline CDR1 reads DFQATT; CDR2 reads SNEGSKA (reference sequence).

This clonotype was recorded at least ten times. The chain carries TRBV18 and TRBJ2-7; 7 nucleotides align to TRBD2. The CDR3 runs 15 residues. Per germline, CDR1 KGHSH and CDR2 LQKENI. J lost 2 bases, V lost 2 bases, and 6 bases had no gene match. The CDR3 loop is CASSPDLAVAYEQYF. CDR3 in DNA: TGTGCCAGCTCACCAGACCTAGCGGTGGCCTACGAGCAGTACTTC.

The chain combines TRBV10-3 with TRBJ1-5, with D perhaps matching TRBD1 (5 bases). The CDR3 has 14 residues. CDR1 and CDR2 from the germline V gene are ENHRY and SYGVKD. V lost 0 bases and J lost 7, with 10 bases in between. CDR3 residues: CAISESGPPQPQHF. Written as DNA, the CDR3 is TGTGCCATCAGTGAGTCGGGGCCCCCCCAGCCCCAGCATTTT.

V gene TRBV6-2 or TRBV6-3 combines with J gene TRBJ1-2, with a weak D call TRBD1 (5 bases). The CDR3 is 12 residues long. Germline values: CDR1 MNHEY, CDR2 SVGEGT. Trimming left V 2 bases short and J 8 bases short, with 9 bases between. CDR3: CASSYRDGGYTF. The CDR3 nucleotides read TGTGCCAGCAGTTACCGGGACGGGGGCTACACCTTC.

This clonotype has ten or more counts. The chain links TRBV30 to TRBJ1-2; D is ambiguous. Deletions cut 8 bases from V and 1 base from J, with 17 bases between. Per germline, CDR1 GTSNPN and CDR2 SVGIG (reference sequence). This CDR3 is built from 14 residues. CDR3 nucleotide sequence: TGTGCCGGAACCTTCTCGGGGTATAACTATGGCTACACCTTC. It specifies CAGTFSGYNYGYTF.

This clonotype was counted at least ten times. One end of the junction does not line up with germline, which may come from a read error. The chain is built from TRBV6-1 and TRBJ2-6; D perhaps matches TRBD1 (5 bases). The germline V gene encodes CDR1 MNHNS and CDR2 SASEGT. The CDR3 contains 16 residues. The CDR3 here is CASSEYGYSGANVLAF. Written as DNA, the CDR3 is TGTGCCAGCAGTGAATATGGTTACTCTGGGGCCAACGTCCTGGCTTTC.

This clonotype occurred many times. The J gene is TRBJ1-5, the V gene TRBV7-8, with D hard to call. Trimming left V 5 bases short and J 0 bases short, with 14 bases between. In germline, CDR1 is SGHVS, CDR2 FQNEAQ. The CDR3 sequence is 16 residues long. CDR3 coding DNA: TGTGCCAGCAGCCAAGCGAGTCCAAATAGCAATCAGCCCCAGCATTTT. This gives the protein CASSQASPNSNQPQHF. Supplemented by reference TRBV7-8 and TRBJ1-5, the full variable domain reads GAGVSQSPRYKVAKRGQDVALRCDPISGHVSLFWYQQALGQGPEFLTYFQNEAQLDKSGLPSDRFFAERPEGSVSTLKIQRTQQEDSAVYLCASSQASPNSNQPQHFGDGTRLSIL.

Many counts were recorded for this clonotype. The rearrangement uses TRBV4-2 and TRBJ2-7; maybe TRBD2 (5 bases). The CDR3 runs 14 residues. Germline CDR1 and CDR2: LGHNA and YNFKEQ. The ends were cut back, 6 bases at V and 0 bases at J, with 12 bases in the middle. DNA for the CDR3: TGTGCCAGCAGAGTAGCGCACAGCTCCTACGAGCAGTACTTC. The encoded protein is CASRVAHSSYEQYF.

This clonotype has a count of ten or more. The genes are TRBV6-2 or TRBV6-3 and TRBJ2-7; D is possibly TRBD1 (6 bases). This CDR3 has 15 amino acids. Germline CDR1 MNHEY, CDR2 SVGEGT. With 5 bases removed from V and 1 base from J, the gap between germline ends came to 15 bases. The CDR3 region is CASSAIATGSYEQYF. CDR3 DNA: TGTGCCAGCAGTGCAATCGCGACAGGATCCTACGAGCAGTACTTC.

This clonotype showed up many times. The chain is built from TRBV15 and TRBJ1-5; 9 nucleotides match TRBD1. The CDR3 loop spans 16 amino acids. With V trimmed by 0 bases and J by 2 bases, 2 bases remained unmatched. Looked up from germline, CDR1 is LNHNV and CDR2 is YYDKDF (reference sequence). CDR3 residues: CATSRDRDRGNQPQHF. DNA of the CDR3: TGTGCCACCAGCAGAGATAGGGACAGGGGCAATCAGCCCCAGCATTTT.

This clonotype has ten or more counts. V gene TRBV5-1 combines with J gene TRBJ2-7, with 8 bases that match TRBD2. J lost 0 bases, V lost 0 bases, and 2 bases had no gene match. This CDR3 has 15 amino acids. Germline V gives CDR1 SGHRS, CDR2 YFSETQ. CDR3 DNA: TGCGCCAGCAGCTTGGTCGGGGGGGTCTCCTACGAGCAGTACTTC. As protein: CASSLVGGVSYEQYF.

J is TRBJ1-2 and V is TRBV6-2 or TRBV6-3; weak D call: TRBD1 (5 bases). This CDR3 has 13 amino acids. Deletions cut 2 bases from V and 7 bases from J, with 11 bases between. Per the germline V gene, CDR1 is MNHEY and CDR2 is SVGEGT. For the CDR3, the DNA is TGTGCCAGCAGTTACCAGGAAGGGGTTGGCTACACCTTC. It yields the protein CASSYQEGVGYTF.

This clonotype appeared many times. This sequence joins TRBV11-2 and TRBJ1-3; TRBD1 matches 7 bases. Looked up from germline, CDR1 is SGHAT and CDR2 is FQNNGV. The CDR3 has 16 amino acids. V lost 1 base and J lost 0; bases outside the gene matches: 3. In DNA, the CDR3 is TGTGCCAGCAGCTTAGGGACAGGTTCCTCTGGAAACACCATATATTTT. This sequence encodes CASSLGTGSSGNTIYF.

This clonotype was counted between two and nine times. This chain uses TRBV6-2 or TRBV6-3 with TRBJ2-7, with TRBD1 matching over 10 bases. This CDR3 has 15 residues. Germline V gives CDR1 MNHEY, CDR2 SVGEGT. The V segment lost 6 bases and the J segment 1 base; nucleotides outside the gene matches: 6. CDR3 nucleotides: TGTGCCAGCAGATCCTCGGGACAGGGGTCCTACGAGCAGTACTTC. It translates to CASRSSGQGSYEQYF.